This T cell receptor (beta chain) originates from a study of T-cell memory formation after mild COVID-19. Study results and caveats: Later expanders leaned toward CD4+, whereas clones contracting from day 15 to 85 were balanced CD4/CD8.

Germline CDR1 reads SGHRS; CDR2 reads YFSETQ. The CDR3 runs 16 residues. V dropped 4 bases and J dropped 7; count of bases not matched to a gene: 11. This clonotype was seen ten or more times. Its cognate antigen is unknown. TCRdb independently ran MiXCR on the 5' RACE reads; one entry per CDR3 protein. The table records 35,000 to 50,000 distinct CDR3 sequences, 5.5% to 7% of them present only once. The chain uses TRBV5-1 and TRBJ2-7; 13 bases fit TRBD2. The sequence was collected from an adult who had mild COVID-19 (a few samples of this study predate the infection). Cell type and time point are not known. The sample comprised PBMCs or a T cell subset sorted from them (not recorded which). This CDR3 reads CASSPITSGRAWEQYF. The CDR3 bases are TGCGCCAGCAGCCCCATTACTAGCGGGAGGGCCTGGGAGCAGTACTTC.